The T cell receptor (beta chain) under discussion was sequenced for a study of T-cell memory formation after mild COVID-19. For the study at large: Each donor largely had its own TCR clusters. The study's findings and limits: CM and EM subsets held most contracting CD4+ clones; EMRA held CD8+ ones. Clones contracting day 15 to 85 were balanced CD4/CD8; later expanders leaned CD4+.

Germline V gene data show CDR1 as SGHAT and CDR2 as FQNNGV. Trimming cost V 4 bases and J 5 bases, with 17 bases left between them. This CDR3 spans 15 amino acids. This clonotype has more than one count but fewer than ten. Its antigen remains unidentified. TCRdb re-analysed the 5' RACE reads in MiXCR, keeping a single row per CDR3 protein. The sample holds roughly 170,000 distinct CDR3 sequences; approximately 17% are singletons and the top ten take roughly 3.9%. The genes are TRBV11-2 and TRBJ1-2; TRBD1 might be the D (6 bases). The material sequenced was PBMCs or a T cell subset sorted from them (not recorded which). The clonotype was recovered from a man younger than 35 who had mild COVID-19 (a few samples of this study predate the infection). Cell type and time point are not known. The CDR3 coding sequence is TGTGCCAGCAGCTATGGGACGGGGGGGCAGTATGGCTACACCTTC. As protein: CASSYGTGGQYGYTF. Together with reference TRBV11-2 and TRBJ1-2, the CDR3 gives the full variable domain: EAGVAQSPRYKIIEKRQSVAFWCNPISGHATLYWYQQILGQGPKLLIQFQNNGVVDDSQLPKDRFSAERLKGVDSTLKIQPAKLEDSAVYLCASSYGTGGQYGYTFGSGTRLTVV.